This T cell receptor (beta chain) is drawn from a study of molecular identifiers for immune sequencing clone quantification. MiXCR, applied by TCRdb to the PCR reads, yields one record per CDR3 protein. The table has a few hundred thousand distinct CDR3 sequences, roughly a fifth seen once; the top ten hold approximately 0.8%. Libraries used about 18,000 to 1,000,000 sorted naive CD8 T cells and 10%, 30% or 50% RNA input. The sample holds a few counts of this clonotype. The CDR3 is 16 amino acids. V dropped 3 bases and J dropped 3; count of bases not matched to a gene: 11. Germline CDR1 is SGHRS and CDR2 is YFSETQ.

This receptor was obtained from a human donor in good health. Some libraries in this study had Jurkat cell RNA spiked in. The chain recombines TRBV5-1 with TRBJ1-2; 7 nucleotides match TRBD1. Sequenced input: naive CD8+ T cells from blood, with Jurkat cell RNA spiked in. Subset described: FACS-sorted CD8+CD4-CCR7+CD45RA+ naive T cells. CDR3 bases: TGCGCCAGCAGCTCCGGCCCCGAACAGGGGTACTATGGCTACACCTTC. Amino acids: CASSSGPEQGYYGYTF.